Listed here is a single TCR beta chain. The specificity of this receptor is unknown. One base away there is no much larger clone; base qualities are not given. V lost 6 bases and J lost 4 bases, and the count of bases not matched to a germline gene is 4. Inclusive of the bounding cysteine and phenylalanine, the CDR3 is 13 residues long. The entry retains the CDR3 DNA only, 39 bases that are in frame from base 1. In the germline V gene, CDR1 corresponds to SNHLY and CDR2 to FYNNEI. Preparation of the library involved the immunoSEQ multiplex PCR assay. The multiplex PCR relied on a mix of 60 forward primers for TCR Vbeta segments and 13 reverse primers for TCR Jbeta segments. A multiplex PCR assay on genomic DNA amplified the CDR3 region of rearranged TCR beta genes. Amplified TCR beta libraries were sequenced as 87-base-pair reads on the Illumina HiSeq System. The original pipeline was this. Across the roughly 670 repertoires, a later analysis counted approximately 75 million unique TCR beta chains, 8.5 million to 12 million of which were shared by at least two donors. Raw reads were error-corrected and collapsed into unique sequences with a nearest-neighbor algorithm that merged closely related sequences to remove PCR and sequencing errors. To assign V, D and J gene segments, CDR3 sequences were aligned to IMGT reference sequences. For a sequence to be retained, a match of at least six nucleotides to both a V gene segment and a J gene segment was required. Rearrangements were called productive when the CDR3 lacked stop codons and stayed in frame with V and J; all others were non-productive. CDR3 was defined according to IMGT convention as the region running from the second conserved V-encoded cysteine to the conserved J-encoded phenylalanine. In an earlier analysis of more than 550 of the donors, sequences lacking an unambiguous match to a single V gene segment were excluded. In an earlier analysis of 587 of the donors, V segments were called functional above 56.7% productive rearrangements and were called segregating when the between-donor standard deviation exceeded 5%. To diagnose cytomegalovirus status from the catalog of TCR beta chain sequences, a statistical classification framework was built. A later analysis assigned V and J genes by comparing TCR nucleotide sequences with IMGT/GENE-DB human TR gene sequences. The TCRdist pipeline was used in a later analysis to assign CDR3 sequences and most-parsimonious VDJ recombination scenarios. In a later analysis, every TCR beta chain was defined by the combination of its CDR3 amino acid sequence and its V-gene family, and reads without a unique V-gene family were dropped. A later analysis removed 550 to 700 highly shared, low-generation-probability nucleotide sequences to deal with suspected cross-contamination and a sequencing artifact. For each public chain, a later analysis derived a clonal expansion index from normalized ranks of inferred template counts within each repertoire. In a later analysis, generation probabilities were computed with a VDJ recombination model fitted to out-of-frame rearrangements, and the resulting probabilities were checked against IGoR. A later analysis scored TCR-TCR, TCR-HLA and TCR-CMV co-occurrence with hypergeometric tests, applying a repertoire-size bias correction to TCR pairs. In a later analysis, false discovery rates were estimated by permuting HLA or CMV assignments 20 times. In a later analysis, co-occurring TCRs were grouped using DBSCAN, and TCRdist sequence similarity was added for clustering within HLA-allele-positive subsets. Co-occurrence clustering excluded repertoires with fewer than 30,000 or more than 120,000 public chains, plus five with anomalous nucleotide sharing. TCRdb provides this immuneACCESS table in a form limited to in-frame rearrangements. Some clones are lacking; in checked studies, under half of them reflect an unresolved V gene, and why the rest are absent is not known. The V and J calls and clone size were taken over from that table, and D and trimming were inferred from the DNA. The sample yields 150,000 to 200,000 clones; roughly four fifths were counted once. The top ten constitute around 2.5% of the sample.

The cohort comprised fewer than 700 healthy bone marrow donors. At the time of sampling, every cohort member was nominally healthy, though immune exposures that went unrecorded were likely present. The donor was CMV seronegative and belonged to the group of several hundred seronegative cohort members. Every donor gave a peripheral blood sample, and the peripheral blood mononuclear cells from that sample were used for TCR beta sequencing. Genomic DNA extraction from the blood cell samples was performed with the Qiagen DNeasy Blood Extraction Kit. This entry is derived from a study of cytomegalovirus exposure and HLA in healthy donors (dated by TCRdb to about 2017). At the level of the whole study: An earlier analysis of roughly 570 of the donors reported around 280 Gb of sequence data and some 110 million unique TCR beta sequences obtained from around 190 million T cells. An early release that covered 640 HLA-typed donors contained around 330 gigabases of sequencing data and tens of millions of unique TCR sequences. Among the roughly 390 genotyped donors, about 83% belonged to the genetic ancestry cluster associated with self-reported Caucasian donors. The study aimed to test whether signatures of past pathogen exposure could be identified by cataloging public T cell receptors. The study used immunosequencing to profile the T cell repertoires of about 670 subjects and linked those repertoires to cytomegalovirus serostatus. Along with the approximately 700-subject first cohort, a separate validation cohort of around 120 different subjects was used. The study combined high-throughput TCR immunosequencing, statistical association of individual TCRs with disease status, and machine learning to predict cytomegalovirus infection status. To study patterns of TCR occurrence, a later analysis re-analyzed previously published TCR beta repertoires from 600 to 750 donors and added high-resolution HLA genotyping. Rather than drawing on any new phenotypic data, the later analysis identified candidate immune exposures from TCR beta sequences and the way those sequences occurred across donors. An earlier analysis of 500 to 750 of the donors applied high-throughput TCR beta sequencing to assess whether each TCR beta V gene segment acted as functional or pseudogenic. Donor age, sex, ethnicity and CMV serostatus were compiled alongside the repertoire data. Genome-wide SNP genotypes for about 65% of the 666 donors were used in a later genetic analysis, which treated that subset as a discovery cohort. All discovery cohort repertoires had been generated using a single sequencing platform. HLA typing covered class I and class II loci at four-digit resolution. Typing coverage varied by locus: about 620-630 donors for A, B, C, DRB1 and DQB1; approximately 520 for DQA1; around 610 for DPA1; some 470 for DPB1. Four or five DR-DQ haplotypes were handled as single units for association and clustering because linkage in the cohort was strong. Among a few hundred genotyped donors of the cohort, an average of around 240,000 unique TCR beta nucleotide sequences were sequenced per donor, around 20% of them non-productive. Broad study findings and their caveats: According to the authors, the approach could potentially be generalized to other disease states and immunological phenotypes. CMV serostatus was the only immune exposure information available for the cohort. The sequencing pipeline was judged likely to have produced a cluster of highly shared sequence variants as a technical artifact. A further reported finding was that TCR beta sequences accurately predicted the HLA-A and HLA-B alleles for most subjects in the first cohort. Linkage disequilibrium might explain the correlated functional status among segregating V segments, but an unknown experimental factor could not be ruled out. When HLA alleles, especially DR and DQ, strongly co-occurred, TCR associations were difficult to assign to individual alleles. The classifier was reported to diagnose cytomegalovirus status with high specificity and sensitivity in both the original and validation cohorts. In a later analysis, 16,951 TCR beta sequences were associated with specific HLA alleles at a false discovery rate of 0.05. A few of the identified cytomegalovirus-associated TCR beta chains were confirmed in vitro to be specific for cytomegalovirus antigens. Because the 87-base-pair reads could not distinguish some IMGT-functional V segments, including TRBV6-2 and TRBV6-3, those segments were excluded. A total of roughly 160 TCR beta chains were listed by the study as associated with cytomegalovirus. Broadly in line with IMGT annotations, most TCR beta V segments showed up in productive rearrangements about 90% or about 30% of the time in an earlier analysis of approximately 640 of the donors. Several of the top co-occurrence clusters appeared to be linked to parvovirus B19, influenza, CMV and Epstein-Barr virus, according to a later analysis. Most CMV-associated TCR beta chains appeared to be HLA-restricted in a later analysis, and the HLA associations seemed to be driven largely by CMV exposure. Across donors, most TCR sequences were observed very rarely, whereas some public TCRs were present in many individuals. Presence/absence analyses assumed roughly uniform sequencing depth across donors, an assumption that may not hold. According to a later genetic analysis, donors in an Asian-associated ancestry cluster had fewer N-insertions in productive TCRs than the approximately 710-donor mean. A later analysis found that TCR association rates varied across HLA loci, with DRB1 alleles showing the most associated TCRs and HLA-C alleles the fewest. In a later genetic analysis, a missense DCLRE1C variant was associated with V-gene and J-gene trimming of TCR beta chains, and the association was replicated in an independent cohort. Compared with equally common non-associated chains, HLA-associated TCR beta chains in a later analysis were more clonally expanded and had lower generation probabilities. In this cohort, only TCR beta chains were sequenced, and detectable features were limited by the absence of alpha or paired-chain data. HLA typing was unavailable for some donors at each locus, so association tests used only the typed subset. Because counts were too low, roughly 18 rarely observed V segments, including chromosome 9 orphons, were left out of the earlier analysis of a few hundred of the donors.

The sequence was collected from a female donor in good health and CMV-seronegative. The specimen was PBMCs. The sequence is built from TRBV2 and TRBJ2-5, with 8 middle bases fitting TRBD1. The CDR3 sequence is CASSYTGGETQYF. In nucleotide form, the sequence is TGTGCCAGCAGCTACACAGGGGGAGAGACCCAGTACTTC. Joined to the reference TRBV2 and TRBJ2-5 proteins, this CDR3 gives the full variable domain: EPEVTQTPSHQVTQMGQEVILRCVPISNHLYFYWYRQILGQKVEFLVSFYNNEISEKSEIFDDQFSVERPDGSNFTLKIRSTKLEDSAMYFCASSYTGGETQYFGPGTRLLVL.